This note documents a single T cell receptor beta chain sequence. Its antigen remains unidentified. The sample comes from a study of early T cells in non-severe SARS-CoV-2 infection. As for the study in general: The authors sequenced bulk RNA from unsorted whole blood, leaving chains unpaired. Study-wide results and caveats: In VDJdb matching, anti-spike CD8 responses were favored while private and CD4 specificities went missing.

The protocol attached unique molecular identifiers to individual cDNA molecules. TCRdb passed the 5' RACE reads through MiXCR, listing each CDR3 protein once. In the table there are about 50,000 distinct CDR3 sequences, roughly 9.4% of which are singletons. V was pared by 6 bases and J by 0 bases, with 5 bases of the junction left unmatched. There are 15 residues in the CDR3. Germline V gene data show CDR1 as SEHNR and CDR2 as FQNEAQ (reference sequence). The chain uses TRBV7-9 and TRBJ1-5; 7 bases agree with TRBD1. The material was whole blood, obtained at baseline. The receptor comes from an adult who was a healthcare worker with PCR-confirmed SARS-CoV-2 infection or an uninfected control (not recorded which). The CDR3 protein is CASRTGRDSNQPQHF. CDR3 bases: TGTGCCAGCAGGACAGGGCGGGATAGCAATCAGCCCCAGCATTTT.